The rows below give T cell receptor beta chains drawn from one sample of a study of OX40 agonist ivuxolimab in advanced cancers. The table came from immunoSEQ multiplex PCR; TCRdb's copy has only in-frame clones and leaves some out. In the table there are tens of thousands of clones, about nine tenths of which are singletons. Sequenced here: CD4+ or CD8+ T cells sorted from blood, sampled in a trial of the OX40 agonist ivuxolimab. The receptors come from an adult with an advanced solid tumor such as melanoma, head and neck, liver or kidney cancer. Both conserved end residues are part of each CDR3. D genes are given only for firm matches. Size is omitted from some rows. Given values are once, few, many or a class for expanded clones.

d_call	j_call	v_call	clone_size	cdr3_aa	cdr3_nt
-	TRBJ2-2	TRBV19	-	CASRVTGGETGELFF	TGTGCCAGTAGGGTAACAGGGGGGGAGACCGGGGAGCTGTTTTTT
-	TRBJ1-4	TRBV5-1	-	CASSLRLRQGTTTNEKLFF	TGCGCCAGCAGCTTGCGTCTCCGCCAGGGGACTACAACTAATGAAAAACTGTTTTTT
-	TRBJ1-6	TRBV7-2	-	CASSLAFSKNSPLHF	TGTGCCAGCAGCTTAGCGTTCAGCAAGAATTCACCCCTCCACTTT
TRBD1	TRBJ1-1	TRBV30	-	CAWSSGYRGSEAFF	TGTGCCTGGAGTTCAGGATACAGGGGGAGTGAAGCTTTCTTT
-	TRBJ2-6	TRBV5-1	-	CASSVPNSGANVLTF	TGCGCCAGCAGCGTACCCAATTCAGGGGCCAACGTCCTGACTTTC
-	TRBJ1-1	TRBV5-1	-	CASSLAGSSSEAFF	TGCGCCAGCAGCTTGGCGGGGAGTAGCAGTGAAGCTTTCTTT
-	TRBJ1-2	TRBV14	few	CASSDTANYGYTF	TGTGCCAGCAGCGACACAGCTAACTATGGCTACACCTTC
-	TRBJ2-5	TRBV27	once	CASSFRPRETQYF	TGTGCCAGCAGTTTCCGACCCCGGGAGACCCAGTACTTC
-	TRBJ1-1	TRBV10-3	-	CAIRPELMDNTEAFF	TGTGCCATCAGGCCGGAGTTGATGGATAACACTGAAGCTTTCTTT
-	TRBJ2-2	TRBV2	-	CASKDRVTGELFF	TGTGCCAGCAAAGACCGGGTCACCGGGGAGCTGTTTTTT
-	TRBJ1-4	TRBV2	-	CASKQPTNEKLFF	TGTGCCAGCAAACAGCCAACTAATGAAAAACTGTTTTTT
TRBD1	TRBJ1-2	TRBV30	-	CAWRGQGGAGGYTF	TGTGCCTGGAGGGGGCAGGGGGGGGCCGGTGGCTACACCTTC
TRBD1	TRBJ2-5	TRBV7-9	-	CASSDATGRQETQYF	TGTGCCAGCAGCGACGCGACAGGGCGCCAAGAGACCCAGTACTTC
TRBD2	TRBJ2-7	TRBV19	-	CASLKREGPYEQYF	TGTGCCAGTTTGAAGCGGGAGGGCCCCTACGAGCAGTACTTC
TRBD2	TRBJ2-5	TRBV4-1	-	CASSQGWGGPGETQYF	TGCGCCAGCAGCCAAGGGTGGGGAGGGCCCGGGGAGACCCAGTACTTC
-	TRBJ1-4	TRBV7-2	-	CASSQGATNEKLFF	TGTGCCAGCAGCCAAGGGGCGACTAATGAAAAACTGTTTTTT
-	TRBJ2-2	TRBV9	once	CASSVGLRGAPGELFF	TGTGCCAGCAGCGTAGGTTTAAGGGGCGCACCCGGGGAGCTGTTTTTT
-	TRBJ2-4	TRBV4-2	few	CASSQGGLEVIQYF	TGTGCCAGCAGCCAAGGAGGGCTAGAAGTCATTCAGTACTTC
-	TRBJ2-2	TRBV5-4	-	CASSLDGPNTGELFF	TGTGCCAGCTCTCTGGACGGACCGAACACCGGGGAGCTGTTTTTT